This T cell receptor beta chain was retrieved from a study of cytomegalovirus exposure and HLA in healthy donors. Whole-study results and caveats: Most TCR beta V segments were productive about 87% or about 30% of the time in an earlier analysis. Within a later analysis, the majority of CMV-associated TCR beta chains appeared HLA-restricted.

This clone was detected only once. Its target is unknown. Primers: 60 Vbeta forward and 13 Jbeta reverse. Repertoires were generated with immunoSEQ multiplex PCR, while TCRdb's copy carries only in-frame clones and drops some. The table includes 100,000 to 150,000 clones, around 80% detected once. The germline V and J ends were trimmed by 0 bases and 2 bases, with 10 bases remaining between them. The CDR3 totals 15 residues. Germline V gives CDR1 MGHRA, CDR2 YSYEKL. The specimen sequenced was PBMCs. This TCR was recovered from a female donor in good health and CMV-seronegative. V and J are TRBV4-1 and TRBJ1-2, with a possible D match to TRBD1 (5 bases). The CDR3 sequence: CASSQDPRANYGYTF. The CDR3 coding sequence is TGCGCCAGCAGCCAAGATCCCAGGGCGAACTATGGCTACACCTTC.